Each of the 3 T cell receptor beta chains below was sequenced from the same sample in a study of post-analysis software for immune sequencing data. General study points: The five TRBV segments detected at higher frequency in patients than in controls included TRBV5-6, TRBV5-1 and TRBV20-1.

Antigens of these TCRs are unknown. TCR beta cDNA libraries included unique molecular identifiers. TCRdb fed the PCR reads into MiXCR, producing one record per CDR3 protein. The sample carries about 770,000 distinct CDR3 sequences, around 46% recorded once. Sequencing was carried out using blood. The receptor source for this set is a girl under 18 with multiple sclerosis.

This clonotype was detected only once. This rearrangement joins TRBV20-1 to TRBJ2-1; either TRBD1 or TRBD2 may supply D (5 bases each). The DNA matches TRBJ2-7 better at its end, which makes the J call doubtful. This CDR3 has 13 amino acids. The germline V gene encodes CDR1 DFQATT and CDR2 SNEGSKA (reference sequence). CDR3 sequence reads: CSVRDVSSYEQYF. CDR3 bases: TGCAGTGTTAGGGACGTAAGCTCCTACGAGCAGTACTTC.

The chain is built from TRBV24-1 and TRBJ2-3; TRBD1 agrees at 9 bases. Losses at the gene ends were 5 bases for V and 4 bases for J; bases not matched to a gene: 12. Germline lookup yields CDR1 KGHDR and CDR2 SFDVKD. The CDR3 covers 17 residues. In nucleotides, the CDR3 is TGTGCCACCAGTGGCCTCGCCGGGACAGGGCTCGCAGATACGCAGTATTTT. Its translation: CATSGLAGTGLADTQYF.

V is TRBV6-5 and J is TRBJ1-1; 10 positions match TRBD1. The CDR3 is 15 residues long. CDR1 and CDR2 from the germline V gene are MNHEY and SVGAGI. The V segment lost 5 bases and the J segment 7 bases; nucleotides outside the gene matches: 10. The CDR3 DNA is TGTGCCAGCAGTGCCGGGACAGGGGCGATATATGAAGCTTTCTTT. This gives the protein CASSAGTGAIYEAFF.